This is a list of T cell receptor beta chains from one sample in a study of PD-1 blockade in mismatch repair-deficient tumors. Clones were sequenced by immunoSEQ multiplex PCR, and TCRdb holds only the in-frame ones, with some missing. Here the sample spans about 84,000 clones, approximately 81% being singletons. The sequencing here drew on peripheral blood, taken 12 weeks after starting pembrolizumab. These receptors originate from an adult with mismatch repair-deficient cancer. Each CDR3 is given with its conserved first and last residue.

v_gene	j_gene	CDR3aa
TRBV4-1	TRBJ2-3	CASSQVDGSTDTQYF
TRBV6-6	TRBJ1-1	CASSYSRRDPIEAFF
TRBV6-1	TRBJ2-3	CASSDLPGQGEDTQYF
TRBV14	TRBJ1-2	CASSQTPGVGYGYTF
TRBV7-5	TRBJ1-2	CASSPTGGYGYTF
TRBV27	TRBJ1-2	CASSFSRLGGRGYTF
TRBV28	TRBJ1-1	CASSPRDKLSAFF
TRBV19	TRBJ2-3	CASRPGYTDTQYF
TRBV5-1	TRBJ2-3	CASSLQPQSTDTQYF
TRBV30	TRBJ2-1	CAWDRTAGLADRISYNEQFF
TRBV18	TRBJ2-5	CASSQGLAGGSYQETQYF
TRBV29-1	TRBJ2-7	CSVVDGGEQYF
TRBV5-6	TRBJ2-5	CASSSPVRDIQETQYF
TRBV19	TRBJ1-2	CASSIVGRDYGYTF
TRBV5-6	TRBJ2-5	CASSPMGTGQETQYF
TRBV9	TRBJ2-1	CASSGLGWNEQFF
TRBV5-5	TRBJ1-1	CASSFAPGLDTEAFF
TRBV12-5	TRBJ2-2	CASGRDRTGELFF
TRBV6-4	TRBJ2-1	CASSLLAGVNNEQFF
TRBV11-2	TRBJ2-1	CASSLFGRNEQFF
TRBV27	TRBJ1-4	CASSQGAGYNEKLFF
TRBV7-9	TRBJ1-4	CASSLAFQGTGEKLFF
TRBV7-9	TRBJ2-5	CASSLGQGWEQETQYF
TRBV6-5	TRBJ2-3	CASSYGDRASDTQYF
TRBV7-9	TRBJ1-5	CASSLASSGAGQPQHF
TRBV11-2	TRBJ2-1	CASSLVFSEQFF
TRBV27	TRBJ1-5	CASTAGGNQPQHF
TRBV5-1	TRBJ2-5	CASSLGLEMETQYF
TRBV5-1	TRBJ1-2	CASSLVSKGDYTF
TRBV28	TRBJ2-7	CASSPYLEQYF
TRBV7-8	TRBJ1-1	CASSLGLGANTEAFF
TRBV9	TRBJ2-1	CASSEAGGLDFREQFF
TRBV20-1	TRBJ1-1	CSAKGGNEAFF
TRBV5-5	TRBJ2-4	CASSTRPGQPNIQYF
TRBV18	TRBJ1-1	CASSPDGADTEAFF
TRBV4-2	TRBJ2-5	CASSQPNTGGGETQYF
TRBV4-1	TRBJ2-7	CASSPRLANDGEQYF
TRBV2	TRBJ1-5	CASSERSGRNQPQHF
TRBV6-6	TRBJ2-7	CASSKREPVPYEQYF
TRBV5-6	TRBJ2-7	CASSLARGYEQYF
TRBV7-9	TRBJ2-7	CASSPGLGYEQYF
TRBV27	TRBJ1-5	CATSTGYQPQHF
TRBV9	TRBJ1-4	CASSPTGTNEKLFF
TRBV30	TRBJ2-2	CAWSRGVAGELFF
TRBV6-6	TRBJ2-5	CASSVRGGQETQYF
TRBV5-8	TRBJ2-2	CASSLVRGIGELFF
TRBV7-3	TRBJ1-2	CASSSHYGYTF
TRBV5-4	TRBJ2-1	CASSLAASGYNEQFF
TRBV7-5	TRBJ2-5	CASSIGGWWETQYF
TRBV5-1	TRBJ2-7	CASTSGTTTYEQYF